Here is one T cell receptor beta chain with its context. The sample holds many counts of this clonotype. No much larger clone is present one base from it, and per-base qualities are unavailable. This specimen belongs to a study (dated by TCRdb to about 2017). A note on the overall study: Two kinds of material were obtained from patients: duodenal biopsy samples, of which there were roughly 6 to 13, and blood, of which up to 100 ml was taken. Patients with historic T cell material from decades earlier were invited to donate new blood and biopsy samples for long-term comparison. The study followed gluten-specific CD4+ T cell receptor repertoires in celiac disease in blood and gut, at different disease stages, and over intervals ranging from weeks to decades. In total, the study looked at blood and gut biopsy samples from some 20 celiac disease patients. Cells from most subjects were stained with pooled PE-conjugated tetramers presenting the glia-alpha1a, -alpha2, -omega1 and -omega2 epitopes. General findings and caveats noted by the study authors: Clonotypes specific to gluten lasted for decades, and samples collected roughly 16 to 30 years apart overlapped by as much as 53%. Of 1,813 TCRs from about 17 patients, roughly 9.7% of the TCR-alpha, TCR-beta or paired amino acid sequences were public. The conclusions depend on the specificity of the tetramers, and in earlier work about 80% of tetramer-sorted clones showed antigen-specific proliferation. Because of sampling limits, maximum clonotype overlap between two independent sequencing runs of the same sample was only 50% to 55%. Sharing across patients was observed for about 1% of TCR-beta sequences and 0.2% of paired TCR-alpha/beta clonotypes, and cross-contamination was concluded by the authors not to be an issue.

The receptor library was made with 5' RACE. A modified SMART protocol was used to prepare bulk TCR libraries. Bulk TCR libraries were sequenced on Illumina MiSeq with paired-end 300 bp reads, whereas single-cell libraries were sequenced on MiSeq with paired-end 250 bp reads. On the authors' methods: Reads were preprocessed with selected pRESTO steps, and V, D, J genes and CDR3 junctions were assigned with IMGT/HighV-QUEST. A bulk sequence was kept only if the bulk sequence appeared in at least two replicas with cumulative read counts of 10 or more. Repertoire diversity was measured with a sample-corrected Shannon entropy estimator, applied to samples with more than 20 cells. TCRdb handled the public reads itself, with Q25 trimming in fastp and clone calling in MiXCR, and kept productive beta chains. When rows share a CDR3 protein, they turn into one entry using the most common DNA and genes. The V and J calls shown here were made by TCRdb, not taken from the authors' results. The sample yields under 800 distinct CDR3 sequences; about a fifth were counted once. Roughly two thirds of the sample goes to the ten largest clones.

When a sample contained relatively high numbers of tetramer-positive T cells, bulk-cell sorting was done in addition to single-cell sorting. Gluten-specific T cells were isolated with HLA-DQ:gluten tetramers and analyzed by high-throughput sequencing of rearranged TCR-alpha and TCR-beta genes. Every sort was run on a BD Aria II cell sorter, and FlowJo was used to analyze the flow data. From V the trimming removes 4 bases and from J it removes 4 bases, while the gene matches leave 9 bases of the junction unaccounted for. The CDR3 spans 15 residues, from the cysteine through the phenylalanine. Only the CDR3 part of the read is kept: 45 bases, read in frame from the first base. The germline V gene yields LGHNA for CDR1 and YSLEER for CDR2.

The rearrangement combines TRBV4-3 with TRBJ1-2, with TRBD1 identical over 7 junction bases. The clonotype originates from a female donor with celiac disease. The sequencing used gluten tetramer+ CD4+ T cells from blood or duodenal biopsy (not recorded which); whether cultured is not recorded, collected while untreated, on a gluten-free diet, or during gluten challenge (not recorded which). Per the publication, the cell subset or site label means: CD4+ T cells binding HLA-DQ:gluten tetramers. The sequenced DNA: TGCGCCAGCAGCCCCCGGACAGGAGACCTCTATGGCTACACCTTC. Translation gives CASSPRTGDLYGYTF.